Listed here are 19 T cell receptor beta chains from one sample, sequenced in a study of T cell repertoires in cytomegalovirus infection. TCRdb redid the calling of the reads with MiXCR, one entry per CDR3 protein. In the table there are around 800,000 distinct CDR3 sequences, 30% to 35% of which are singletons. These receptors have no known antigen. The source was cultured CD8+ T cells from PBMCs, collected from culture after CMV antigen stimulation. The receptors were gathered from a human donor in good health (CMV status not recorded). Some clones in this sample may be carry-over from other donors' samples.

This clonotype has a count of ten or more. The V call is TRBV7-8, the J call TRBJ2-5, with D unclear. The CDR3 spans 17 residues. CDR1 is SGHVS, CDR2 FQNEAQ, per germline. V was clipped by 5 bases and J by 2 bases, with 21 bases between them. The CDR3 sequence is CASSARANGNFQETQYF. Here the CDR3 DNA reads TGTGCCAGCAGCGCCCGGGCCAATGGAAATTTTCAAGAGACCCAGTACTTC.

The V call is TRBV7-9, the J call TRBJ1-1; 12 bases align to TRBD1. J was trimmed by 6 bases and V by 3 bases; bases with no gene match: 5. This CDR3 comprises 15 residues. The germline CDR1 and CDR2 sequences are SEHNR and FQNEAQ (reference sequence). The CDR3 region has the DNA TGTGCCAGCAGCTTCTCCGGGACAGGGGGCCCTGAAGCTTTCTTT. Translated, it gives CASSFSGTGGPEAFF. The whole variable domain, remainder taken from reference TRBV7-9 and TRBJ1-1, is DTGVSQNPRHKITKRGQNVTFRCDPISEHNRLYWYRQTLGQGPEFLTYFQNEAQLEKSRLLSDRFSAERPKGSFSTLEIQRTEQGDSAMYLCASSFSGTGGPEAFFGQGTRLTVV.

The J gene is TRBJ1-4, the V gene TRBV7-9; 8 positions match TRBD1. The CDR3 is 14 amino acids. Losses at the gene ends were 4 bases for V and 8 bases for J; bases not matched to a gene: 6. The germline V gene encodes CDR1 SEHNR and CDR2 FQNEAQ (reference sequence). The CDR3 sequence: CASSSDREEEKLFF. The CDR3 DNA reads as TGTGCCAGCAGCTCGGACAGGGAAGAGGAAAAACTGTTTTTT.

This clonotype showed up many times. CDR3 in amino acids: CASSQAGAVDYGYTF. The DNA for the CDR3 is TGTGCCAGCAGCCAGGCAGGGGCCGTTGATTATGGCTACACCTTC. This chain connects TRBV7-9 to TRBJ1-2; a weak D match, TRBD1 (6 bases). The CDR3 has 15 residues. V was shortened by 5 bases and J by 5 bases, with 18 bases between the two germline ends. Germline CDR1 is SEHNR and CDR2 is FQNEAQ (reference sequence).

This clonotype was counted at least ten times. This chain links TRBV7-3 with TRBJ2-1; 8 nucleotides line up with TRBD2. V lost 5 bases, J lost 9 bases, and 12 bases stayed unmatched. The CDR3 is made up of 15 amino acids. CDR1 SGHTA and CDR2 FQGTGA come from the germline V gene. The CDR3 sequence: CASSPRTSFKFEQFF. The CDR3 DNA is TGTGCCAGCAGCCCTAGGACTAGCTTTAAGTTTGAGCAGTTCTTC.

The chain recombines TRBV28 with TRBJ2-5, with 14 bases fitting TRBD2. J gave up 5 bases and V 6 bases, and 5 bases lay outside the gene matches. The CDR3 runs 15 residues. Germline-derived CDR1 and CDR2 are MDHEN and SYDVKM. The CDR3 loop reads CASSRTSGGTETQYF. CDR3 nucleotides: TGTGCCAGCAGCCGGACTAGCGGGGGGACGGAGACCCAGTACTTC.

This clonotype has ten or more counts. The genes are TRBV7-2 and TRBJ1-5; 7 nucleotides line up with TRBD1. The CDR3 is 12 residues long. J was trimmed by 5 bases and V by 11 bases; bases with no gene match: 6. Germline CDR1 and CDR2: SGHTA and FQGNSA. The DNA for the CDR3 is TGTGCCGGAGGGACAGCTGATCAGCCCCAGCATTTT. Its protein product is CAGGTADQPQHF.

CDR3 in DNA: TGCGCCAGCACTACGGGGGGACAGGTCGCTGGGGCCAACGTCCTGACTTTC. Translating gives CASTTGGQVAGANVLTF. The genes are TRBV5-1 and TRBJ2-6, with D perhaps TRBD1 (8 bases). CDR3 length equals 17 residues. Trimming removed 6 bases at V and 2 bases at J, with 18 bases between. CDR1 and CDR2 (germline): SGHRS, YFSETQ.

This clonotype turned up a few times. The chain recombines TRBV7-9 with TRBJ1-2; TRBD1 is a possible D gene (5 bases). The CDR3 is made up of 13 amino acids. CDR1 is SEHNR, CDR2 FQNEAQ, per germline (reference sequence). Trimming took off 6 bases at V and 4 bases at J, with 12 bases between the two ends. CDR3 nucleotide sequence: TGTGCCAGCAGTTACCGGGACGGCTATGGCTACACCTTC. Residues: CASSYRDGYGYTF.

The chain recombines TRBV7-9 with TRBJ1-4; no definite D call. Per germline, CDR1 SEHNR and CDR2 FQNEAQ (reference sequence). Trimming left V 1 base short and J 4 bases short, with 13 bases between. The CDR3 spans 16 residues. The CDR3 sequence: CASSLGRQSLNEKLFF. For the CDR3, the DNA is TGTGCCAGCAGCTTAGGTCGGCAGTCCCTTAATGAAAAACTGTTTTTT.

The chain is built from TRBV2 and TRBJ2-1; D is unresolved. Trimming left V 11 bases short and J 2 bases short, with 13 bases between. The CDR3 runs to 13 residues. Germline CDR1 SNHLY, CDR2 FYNNEI. The CDR3 protein is CALSLRTYNEQFF. Written as DNA, the CDR3 is TGTGCCTTAAGTTTGCGAACCTACAATGAGCAGTTCTTC.

V usage is TRBV15 and J usage is TRBJ1-5; unclear D gene. The ends were cut back, 1 base at V and 4 bases at J, with 5 bases in the middle. In germline, CDR1 is LNHNV, CDR2 YYDKDF (reference sequence). The CDR3 has 13 residues. CDR3 residues: CATSRVENQPQHF. Written as DNA, the CDR3 is TGTGCCACCAGCAGAGTCGAAAATCAGCCCCAGCATTTT.

The chain is built from TRBV7-6 and TRBJ1-2, with TRBD1 matching over 11 bases. The CDR3 extends over 17 amino acids. V was pared by 2 bases and J by 6 bases, with 11 bases of the junction left unmatched. The germline CDR1 and CDR2 sequences are SGHVS and FNYEAQ. In DNA form, the CDR3 reads TGTGCCAGCAGCTTAAGGCCGGGACAGGGGGATGGGGATGGCTACACCTTC. It is translated as CASSLRPGQGDGDGYTF.

The gene calls are TRBV6-6 and TRBJ1-1; D is perhaps TRBD1 (5 bases). CDR1 is MNHNY, CDR2 SVGAGI, per germline (reference sequence). The CDR3 runs to 14 residues. Deletions cut 5 bases from V and 5 bases from J, with 15 bases between. The CDR3 sequence is CASSGQGAGTEAFF. The CDR3, as DNA: TGTGCCAGCAGTGGACAAGGGGCAGGAACTGAAGCTTTCTTT.

The J gene is TRBJ2-7, the V gene TRBV29-1; 7 bases map to TRBD2. Germline CDR1 SQVTM, CDR2 ANQGSEA. V lost 4 bases, J lost 3 bases, and 6 bases stayed unmatched. The CDR3 covers 13 residues. CDR3 region: CSVVPSGGYEQYV. The CDR3 DNA is TGCAGCGTTGTCCCCTCGGGGGGCTACGAGCAGTACGTC.

This chain connects TRBV15 to TRBJ2-3; D uncertain. The CDR3 loop spans 18 amino acids. The V end was cut by 3 bases, the J end by 1 base, with 20 bases between. Germline lookup yields CDR1 LNHNV and CDR2 YYDKDF (reference sequence). The CDR3 sequence: CATSRGPAGLKGTDTQYF. CDR3 bases: TGTGCCACCAGCAGGGGTCCGGCCGGGCTTAAGGGCACAGATACGCAGTATTTT.

This clonotype was found many times. The chain couples TRBV12-3 or TRBV12-4 to TRBJ2-3, with 9 bases fitting TRBD1. V trimming: 5 bases; J trimming: 6 bases; junction bases outside the gene matches: 9. The CDR3 runs 15 residues. CDR3 in DNA: TGTGCCAGCAGTCCCGGGACAGGGAAAACGGATACGCAGTATTTT. As protein: CASSPGTGKTDTQYF.

This clonotype came up a few times. The chain is built from TRBV4-3 and TRBJ2-5; D possibly corresponds to TRBD2 (5 bases). The germline gives CDR1 LGHNA, CDR2 YSLEER. The CDR3 runs to 15 residues. With 0 bases removed from V and 0 bases from J, the gap between germline ends came to 8 bases. The CDR3 reads CASSQDRGYQETQYF. The CDR3 DNA is TGCGCCAGCAGCCAAGACCGGGGTTACCAAGAGACCCAGTACTTC.

This rearrangement joins TRBV12-5 to TRBJ1-1; the D is unclear. Trimming shortened V by 4 bases and J by 7 bases, and 7 bases separated the two germline ends. Looked up from germline, CDR1 is LGHNT and CDR2 is FRNRAP. The CDR3 is 11 amino acids. The CDR3 loop reads CASGSGVEAFF. The CDR3 region has the DNA TGTGCTAGTGGTTCCGGGGTTGAAGCTTTCTTT.